This TCR beta chain was found in a study of T cell changes during pregnancy in multiple sclerosis. The CDR3 runs 16 residues. The germline CDR1 and CDR2 sequences are SGHVS and FQNEAQ. Trimming at V came to 1 base and at J to 12 bases, leaving 11 bases not matched to a gene. TCRdb's copy holds only in-frame clones and misses some; the assay was immunoSEQ multiplex PCR. This table has approximately 100,000 clones, roughly nine tenths appearing once. The chain uses TRBV7-8 and TRBJ1-6; TRBD1 matches at 8 bases. Here the sequenced sample was peripheral blood, taken after pregnancy. This clonotype was obtained from a female donor with multiple sclerosis, enrolled in a pregnancy study. The CDR3 here is CASSLVSPDRAKPLHF. The CDR3 nucleotides read TGTGCCAGCAGCTTAGTTTCACCGGACAGGGCGAAACCCCTCCACTTT.